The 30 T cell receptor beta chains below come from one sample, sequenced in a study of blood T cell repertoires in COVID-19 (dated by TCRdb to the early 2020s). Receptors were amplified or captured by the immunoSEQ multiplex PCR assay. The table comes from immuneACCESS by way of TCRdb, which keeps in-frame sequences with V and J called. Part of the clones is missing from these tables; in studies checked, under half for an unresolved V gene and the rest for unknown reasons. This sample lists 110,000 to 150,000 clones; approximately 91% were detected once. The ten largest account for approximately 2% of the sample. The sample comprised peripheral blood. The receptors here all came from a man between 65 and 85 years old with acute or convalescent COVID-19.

CDR3 coding DNA: TGTGCCTGGAACAAGGAGGTGGCTAGCGGGGACTCTCGAGAGACCCAGTACTTC. It codes for CAWNKEVASGDSRETQYF. The rearrangement links TRBV30 to TRBJ2-5; 9 bases map to TRBD2. J gave up 4 bases and V 4 bases, and 19 bases lay outside the gene matches. CDR3 size: 18 residues. CDR1 is GTSNPN, CDR2 SVGIG, per germline (reference sequence).

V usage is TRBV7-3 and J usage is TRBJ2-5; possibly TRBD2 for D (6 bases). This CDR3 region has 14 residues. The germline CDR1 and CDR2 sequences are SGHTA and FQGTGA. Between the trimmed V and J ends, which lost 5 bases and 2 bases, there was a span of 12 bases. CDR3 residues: CASSPGTRQETQYF. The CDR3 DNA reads TGTGCCAGCAGCCCCGGGACTCGGCAAGAGACCCAGTACTTC.

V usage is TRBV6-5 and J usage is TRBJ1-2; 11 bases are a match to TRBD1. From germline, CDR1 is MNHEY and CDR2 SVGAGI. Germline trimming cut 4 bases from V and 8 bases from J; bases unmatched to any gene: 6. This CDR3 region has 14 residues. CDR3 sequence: CASSSRTGGIGYTF. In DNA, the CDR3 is TGTGCCAGCAGTTCGCGGACAGGGGGCATAGGCTACACCTTC.

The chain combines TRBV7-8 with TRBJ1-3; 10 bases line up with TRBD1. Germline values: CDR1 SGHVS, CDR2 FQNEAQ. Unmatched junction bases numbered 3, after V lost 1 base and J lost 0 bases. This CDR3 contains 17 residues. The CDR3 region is CASSLDGQGGSGNTIYF. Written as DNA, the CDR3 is TGTGCCAGCAGCTTAGACGGACAGGGGGGCTCTGGAAACACCATATATTTT.

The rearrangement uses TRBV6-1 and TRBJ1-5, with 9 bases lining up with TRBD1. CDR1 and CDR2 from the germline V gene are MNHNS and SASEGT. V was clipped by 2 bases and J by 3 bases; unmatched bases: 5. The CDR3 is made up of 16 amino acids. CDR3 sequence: CASSERDRAPNQPQHF. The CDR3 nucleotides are TGTGCCAGCAGTGAAAGGGACAGGGCCCCCAATCAGCCCCAGCATTTT.

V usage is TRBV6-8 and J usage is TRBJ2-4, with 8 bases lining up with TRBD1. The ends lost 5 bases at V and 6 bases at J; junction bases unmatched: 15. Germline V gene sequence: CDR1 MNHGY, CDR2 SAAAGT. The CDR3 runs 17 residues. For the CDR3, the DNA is TGTGCCAGCAGTCCAAGTTCAAACAGGGGGTCAGGAAACATTCAGTACTTC. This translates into CASSPSSNRGSGNIQYF.

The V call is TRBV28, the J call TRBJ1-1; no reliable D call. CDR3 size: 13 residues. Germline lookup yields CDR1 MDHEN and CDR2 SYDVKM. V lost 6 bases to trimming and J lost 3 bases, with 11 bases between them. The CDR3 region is CASSSRTDTEAFF. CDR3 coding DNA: TGTGCCAGCAGCTCTAGAACCGACACTGAAGCTTTCTTT.

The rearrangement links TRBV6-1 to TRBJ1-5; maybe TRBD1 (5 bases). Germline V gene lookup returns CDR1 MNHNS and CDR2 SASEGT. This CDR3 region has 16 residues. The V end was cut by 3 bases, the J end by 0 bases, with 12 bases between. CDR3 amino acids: CASSENRWYSNQPQHF. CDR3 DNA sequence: TGTGCCAGCAGTGAGAACAGGTGGTATAGCAATCAGCCCCAGCATTTT.

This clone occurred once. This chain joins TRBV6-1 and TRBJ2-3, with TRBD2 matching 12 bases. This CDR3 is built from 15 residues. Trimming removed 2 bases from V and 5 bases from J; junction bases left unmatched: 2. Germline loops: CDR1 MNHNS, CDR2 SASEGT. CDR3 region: CASSELAGGKDTQYF. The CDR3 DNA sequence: TGTGCCAGCAGTGAACTAGCGGGGGGGAAAGATACGCAGTATTTT.

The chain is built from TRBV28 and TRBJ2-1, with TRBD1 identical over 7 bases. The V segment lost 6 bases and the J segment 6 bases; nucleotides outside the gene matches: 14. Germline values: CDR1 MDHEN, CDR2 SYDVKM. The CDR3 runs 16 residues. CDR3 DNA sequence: TGTGCCAGCAGACGCGAGGGGGCTCCCTTTCGCAATGAGCAGTTCTTC. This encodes CASRREGAPFRNEQFF.

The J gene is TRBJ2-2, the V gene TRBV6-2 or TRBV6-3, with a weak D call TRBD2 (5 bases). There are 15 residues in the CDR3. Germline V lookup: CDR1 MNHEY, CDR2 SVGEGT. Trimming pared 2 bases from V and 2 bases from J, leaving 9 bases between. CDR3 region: CASSYGSENTGELFF. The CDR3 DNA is TGTGCCAGCAGTTACGGTAGCGAAAACACCGGGGAGCTGTTTTTT.

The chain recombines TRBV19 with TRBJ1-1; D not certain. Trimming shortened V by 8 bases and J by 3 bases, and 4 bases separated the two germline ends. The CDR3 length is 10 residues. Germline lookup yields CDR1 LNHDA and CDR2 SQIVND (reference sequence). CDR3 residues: CASGDTEAFF. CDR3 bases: TGTGCCAGTGGAGACACTGAAGCTTTCTTT.

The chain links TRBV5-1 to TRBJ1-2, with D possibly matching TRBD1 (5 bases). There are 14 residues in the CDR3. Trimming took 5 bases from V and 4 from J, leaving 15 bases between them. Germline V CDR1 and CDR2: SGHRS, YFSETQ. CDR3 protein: CASREPGRGYGYTF. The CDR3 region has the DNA TGCGCCAGCAGGGAACCAGGGCGCGGCTATGGCTACACCTTC.

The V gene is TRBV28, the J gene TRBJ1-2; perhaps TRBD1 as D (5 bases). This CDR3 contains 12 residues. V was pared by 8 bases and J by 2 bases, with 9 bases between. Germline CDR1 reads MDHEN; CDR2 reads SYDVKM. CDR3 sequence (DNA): TGTGCCAGCTCCGGGGGAAACTATGGCTACACCTTC. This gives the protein CASSGGNYGYTF.

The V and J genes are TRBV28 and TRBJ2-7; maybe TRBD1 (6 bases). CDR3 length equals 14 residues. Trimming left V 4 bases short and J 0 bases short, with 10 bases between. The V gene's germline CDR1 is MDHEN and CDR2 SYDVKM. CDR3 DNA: TGTGCCAGCAGTTGGGGCAGGGGCTCCTACGAGCAGTACTTC. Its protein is CASSWGRGSYEQYF. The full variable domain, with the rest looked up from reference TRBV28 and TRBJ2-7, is DVKVTQSSRYLVKRTGEKVFLECVQDMDHENMFWYRQDPGLGLRLIYFSYDVKMKEKGDIPEGYSVSREKKERFSLILESASTNQTSMYLCASSWGRGSYEQYFGPGTRLTVT.

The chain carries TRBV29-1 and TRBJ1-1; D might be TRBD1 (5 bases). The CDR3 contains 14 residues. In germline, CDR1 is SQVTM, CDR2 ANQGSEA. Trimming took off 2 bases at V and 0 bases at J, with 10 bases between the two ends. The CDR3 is CSVEIGALNTEAFF. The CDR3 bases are TGCAGCGTTGAAATAGGGGCCTTGAACACTGAAGCTTTCTTT.

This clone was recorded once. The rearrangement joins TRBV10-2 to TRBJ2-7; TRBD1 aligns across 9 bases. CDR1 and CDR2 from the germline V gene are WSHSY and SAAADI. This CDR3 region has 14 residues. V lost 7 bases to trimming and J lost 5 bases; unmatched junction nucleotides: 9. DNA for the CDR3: TGCGCCAGCATGCTGGGACAGGGCCTTGACGAGCAGTACTTC. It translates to CASMLGQGLDEQYF.

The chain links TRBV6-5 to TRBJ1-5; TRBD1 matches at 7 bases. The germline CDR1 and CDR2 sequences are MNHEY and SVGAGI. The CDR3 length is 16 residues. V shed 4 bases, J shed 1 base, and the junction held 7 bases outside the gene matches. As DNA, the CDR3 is TGTGCCAGCAGTTCGGGAGGGGGCAGGAGCAATCAGCCCCAGCATTTT. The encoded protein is CASSSGGGRSNQPQHF.

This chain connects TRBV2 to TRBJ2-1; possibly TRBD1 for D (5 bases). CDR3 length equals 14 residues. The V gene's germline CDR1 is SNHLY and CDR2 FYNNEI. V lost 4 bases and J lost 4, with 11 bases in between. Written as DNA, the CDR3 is TGTGCCAGCAGTGGACAGAGTCCTTACAATGAGCAGTTCTTC. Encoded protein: CASSGQSPYNEQFF.

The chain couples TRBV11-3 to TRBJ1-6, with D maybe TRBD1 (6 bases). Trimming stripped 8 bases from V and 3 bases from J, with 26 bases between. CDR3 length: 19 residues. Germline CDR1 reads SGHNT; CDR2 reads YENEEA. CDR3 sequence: CASHVPGHLWGLYNSPLHF. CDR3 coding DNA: TGTGCCAGCCATGTACCGGGACATCTATGGGGCCTCTATAATTCACCCCTCCACTTT. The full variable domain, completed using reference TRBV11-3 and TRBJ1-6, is EAGVVQSPRYKIIEKKQPVAFWCNPISGHNTLYWYLQNLGQGPELLIRYENEEAVDDSQLPKDRFSAERLKGVDSTLKIQPAELGDSAVYLCASHVPGHLWGLYNSPLHFGNGTRLTVT.

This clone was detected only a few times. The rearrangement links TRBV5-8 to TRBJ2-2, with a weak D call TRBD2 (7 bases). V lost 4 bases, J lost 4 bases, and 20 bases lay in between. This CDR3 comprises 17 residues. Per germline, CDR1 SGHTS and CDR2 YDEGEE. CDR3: CASSPRGAVISTGELFF. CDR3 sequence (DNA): TGTGCCAGCAGCCCTCGGGGGGCCGTGATTAGCACCGGGGAGCTGTTTTTT. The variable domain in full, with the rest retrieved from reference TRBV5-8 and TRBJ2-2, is EAGVTQSPTHLIKTRGQQATLRCSPISGHTSVYWYQQALGLGLQFLLWYDEGEERNRGNFPPRFSGRQFPNYSSELNVNALELEDSALYLCASSPRGAVISTGELFFGEGSRLTVL.

CDR3 sequence: CASSWQANTEAFF. CDR3 nucleotides: TGTGCCAGCAGTTGGCAGGCAAACACTGAAGCTTTCTTT. V gene TRBV6-5 combines with J gene TRBJ1-1; no reliable D call. The CDR3 is 13 amino acids. Trimming left V 4 bases short and J 2 bases short, with 8 bases between. Germline assignment: CDR1 MNHEY and CDR2 SVGAGI.

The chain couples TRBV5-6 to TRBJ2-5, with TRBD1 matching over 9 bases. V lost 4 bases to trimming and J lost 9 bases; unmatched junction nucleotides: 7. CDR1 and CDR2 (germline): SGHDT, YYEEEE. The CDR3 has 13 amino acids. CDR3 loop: CASSLTGGFSQYF. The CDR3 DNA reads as TGTGCCAGCAGCCTTACAGGGGGCTTTTCCCAGTACTTC. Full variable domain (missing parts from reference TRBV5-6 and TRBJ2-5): DAGVTQSPTHLIKTRGQQVTLRCSPKSGHDTVSWYQQALGQGPQFIFQYYEEEERQRGNFPDRFSGHQFPNYSSELNVNALLLGDSALYLCASSLTGGFSQYFGPGTRLLVL.

The CDR3 spells CASSLGDRNYGYTF. CDR3 sequence (DNA): TGCGCCAGCAGCTTGGGGGACAGAAACTATGGCTACACCTTC. The chain is built from TRBV5-1 and TRBJ1-2; the match to TRBD1 covers 7 bases. The J segment lost 2 bases and the V segment lost 0 bases, leaving 1 base of the junction unmatched. The germline gives CDR1 SGHRS, CDR2 YFSETQ. The CDR3 is 14 amino acids. The variable domain in full, completed from reference TRBV5-1 and TRBJ1-2, reads KAGVTQTPRYLIKTRGQQVTLSCSPISGHRSVSWYQQTPGQGLQFLFEYFSETQRNKGNFPGRFSGRQFSNSRSEMNVSTLELGDSALYLCASSLGDRNYGYTFGSGTRLTVV.

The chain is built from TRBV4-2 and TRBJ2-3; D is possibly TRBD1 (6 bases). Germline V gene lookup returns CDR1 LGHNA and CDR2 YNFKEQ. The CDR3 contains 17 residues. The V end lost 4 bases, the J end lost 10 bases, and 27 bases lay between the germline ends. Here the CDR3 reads CASSPVRGGIGPSAQYF. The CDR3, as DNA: TGTGCCAGCAGCCCCGTTCGAGGGGGAATCGGGCCCAGTGCGCAGTATTTT.

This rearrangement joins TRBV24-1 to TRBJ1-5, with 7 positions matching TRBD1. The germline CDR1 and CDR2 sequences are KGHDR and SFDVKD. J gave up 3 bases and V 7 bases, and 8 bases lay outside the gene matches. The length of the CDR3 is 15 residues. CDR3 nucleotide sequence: TGTGCCACCAGCGCGACCAGGGGGTTCAATCAGCCCCAGCATTTT. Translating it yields CATSATRGFNQPQHF.

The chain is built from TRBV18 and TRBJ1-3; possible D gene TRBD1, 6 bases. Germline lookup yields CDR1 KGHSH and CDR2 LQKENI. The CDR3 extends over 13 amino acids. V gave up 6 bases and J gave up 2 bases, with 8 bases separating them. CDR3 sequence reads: CASSKGAGNTIYF. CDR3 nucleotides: TGTGCCAGCTCCAAGGGGGCTGGAAACACCATATATTTT.

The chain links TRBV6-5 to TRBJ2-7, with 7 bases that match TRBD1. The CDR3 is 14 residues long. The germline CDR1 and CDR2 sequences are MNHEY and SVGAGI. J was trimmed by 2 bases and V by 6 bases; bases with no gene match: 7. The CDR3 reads CASRGQEPPYEQYF. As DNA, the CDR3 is TGTGCCAGCAGAGGACAGGAACCCCCCTACGAGCAGTACTTC.

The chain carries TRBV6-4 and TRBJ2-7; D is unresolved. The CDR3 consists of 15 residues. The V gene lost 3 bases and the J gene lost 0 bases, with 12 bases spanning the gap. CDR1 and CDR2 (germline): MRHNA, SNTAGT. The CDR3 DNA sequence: TGTGCCAGCAGTGAACTGATCCCTAGCTCCTACGAGCAGTACTTC. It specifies CASSELIPSSYEQYF.

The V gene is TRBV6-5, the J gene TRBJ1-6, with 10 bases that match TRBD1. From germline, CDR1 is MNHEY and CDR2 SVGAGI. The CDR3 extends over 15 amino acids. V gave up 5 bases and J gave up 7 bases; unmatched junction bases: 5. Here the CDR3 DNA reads TGTGCCAGCAGTACCGGGACAGGGGTGAATTCACCCCTCCACTTT. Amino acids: CASSTGTGVNSPLHF.